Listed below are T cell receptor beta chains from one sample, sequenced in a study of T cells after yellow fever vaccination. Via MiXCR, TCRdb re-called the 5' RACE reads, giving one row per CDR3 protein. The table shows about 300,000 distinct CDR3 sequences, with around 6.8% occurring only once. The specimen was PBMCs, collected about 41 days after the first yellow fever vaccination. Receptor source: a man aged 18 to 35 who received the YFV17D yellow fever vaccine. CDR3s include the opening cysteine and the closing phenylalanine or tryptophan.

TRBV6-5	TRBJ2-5	CASSHREKETQYF
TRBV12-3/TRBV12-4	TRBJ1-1	CASTNGGNTEAFF
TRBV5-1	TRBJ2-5	CASSWRTGDETQYF
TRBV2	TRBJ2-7	CASTGGSEQYF
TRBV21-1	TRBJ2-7	CASSSPEQYF
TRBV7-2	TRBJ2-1	CASSPIAGPYNEQFF
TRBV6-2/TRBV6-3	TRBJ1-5	CASRWVGNQPQHF
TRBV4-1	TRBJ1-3	CASSQFRGGRSGNTIYF
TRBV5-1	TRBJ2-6	CASSLFGGRSGANVLTF
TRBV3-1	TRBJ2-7	CASSLGLAGDEQYF
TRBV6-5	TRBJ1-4	CASSYTWGTEKLFF
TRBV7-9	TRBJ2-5	CASSRGYVAETQYF
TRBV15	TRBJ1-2	CATSREGDLYGYTF
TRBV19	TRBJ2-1	CASTPGGPNEQFF
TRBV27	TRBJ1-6	CASSPGQGVVSPLHF
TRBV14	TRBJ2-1	CASSQDGSGGSYNEQFF
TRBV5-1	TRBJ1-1	CASSLVPDIYTEAFF
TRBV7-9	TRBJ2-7	CASSLGPGGDEQYF
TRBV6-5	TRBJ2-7	CASSYSGQTYEQYF
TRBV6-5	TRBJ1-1	CASSFDRGANTEAFF
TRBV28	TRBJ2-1	CASKTGTDSYNEQFF
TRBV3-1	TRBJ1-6	CASSRQTLGSPLHF
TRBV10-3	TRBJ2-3	CAISEIVGTRPLTDTQYF
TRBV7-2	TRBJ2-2	CASSLGLPGTGELFF
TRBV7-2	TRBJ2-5	CASSLGEGAWETQYF
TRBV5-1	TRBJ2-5	CASSLQGVEETQYF
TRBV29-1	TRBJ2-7	CSVAGQGAEQYF
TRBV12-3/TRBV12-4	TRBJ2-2	CASRAQETGELFF
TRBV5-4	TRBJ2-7	CASSPGQTGEQYF
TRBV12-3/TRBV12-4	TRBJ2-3	CASSPQTSGGARDTQYF
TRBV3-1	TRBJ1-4	CASSQERFRGEKLFF
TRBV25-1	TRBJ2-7	CASSVDSAFTYEQYF
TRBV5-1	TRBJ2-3	CASSTSRDTQYF
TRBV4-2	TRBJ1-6	CASSSHILRAANSPLHF
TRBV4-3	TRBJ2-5	CASSQEGDREGQETQYF
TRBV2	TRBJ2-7	CASTLTRGEQYF
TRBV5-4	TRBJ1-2	CASSWGPLRANYGYTF
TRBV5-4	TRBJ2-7	CASSLSARNEQYF
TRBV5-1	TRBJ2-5	CASGKETQYF
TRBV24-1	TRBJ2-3	CATSGSGSGASDTQYF
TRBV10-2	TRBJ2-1	CASRLGLAGRSSYNEQFF
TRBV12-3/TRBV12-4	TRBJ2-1	CASTPDSDNEQFF
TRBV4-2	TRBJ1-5	CASSHLGGGDQPQHF
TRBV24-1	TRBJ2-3	CATSDTLDRDEDSDTQYF
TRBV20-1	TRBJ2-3	CSASKTKGLTDTQYF
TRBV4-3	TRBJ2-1	CASSQAPQTGLNNEQFF
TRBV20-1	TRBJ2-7	CSAARASSYEQYF
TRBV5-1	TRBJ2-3	CASSHLAGGTTDTQYF
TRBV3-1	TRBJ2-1	CASSPRGQRGYNEQFF